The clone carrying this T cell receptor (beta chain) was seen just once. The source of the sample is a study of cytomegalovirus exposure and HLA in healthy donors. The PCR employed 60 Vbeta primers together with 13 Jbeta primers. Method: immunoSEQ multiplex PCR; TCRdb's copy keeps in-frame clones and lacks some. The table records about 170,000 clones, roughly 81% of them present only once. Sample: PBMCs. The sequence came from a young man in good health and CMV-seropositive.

The CDR3 DNA follows: TGTGCCAGCAGACTTAAGCGGGAGAGGCACAATGAGCAGTTCTTC. Protein product: CASRLKRERHNEQFF. The gene calls are TRBV6-6 and TRBJ2-1; 8 nucleotides align to TRBD2. CDR1 is MNHNY, CDR2 SVGAGI, per germline (reference sequence). Trimming at V came to 6 bases and at J to 5 bases, leaving 9 bases not matched to a gene. The CDR3 contains 15 residues.